This T cell receptor (beta chain) was documented in a study of cytomegalovirus exposure and HLA in healthy donors. Regarding the study as a whole: Some public TCRs appeared in many individuals, while most sequences were rare.

To note about this clone: Its antigen remains unidentified.

Trimming shortened V by 4 bases and J by 4 bases, and 11 bases separated the two germline ends. Per germline, CDR1 SGHRS and CDR2 YFSETQ. CDR3 length equals 13 residues. Use of 60 Vbeta and 13 Jbeta primers characterized the PCR. Method: immunoSEQ multiplex PCR; TCRdb's copy keeps in-frame clones and lacks some. The sample lists roughly 92,000 clones, approximately 7.7% occurring once. The chain has TRBV5-1 and TRBJ2-5; perhaps TRBD2 as D (5 bases). The TCR comes from a man over 45 in good health and CMV-seronegative. Sequencing input: PBMCs. CDR3 amino acids: CASSPDGIETQYF. The CDR3 nucleotides read TGCGCCAGCAGCCCGGACGGGATAGAGACCCAGTACTTC.